Below, 20 T cell receptor beta chains from the same sample are listed, as sequenced in a study of T cells after yellow fever vaccination. MiXCR was run by TCRdb on the 5' RACE reads, yielding one entry per CDR3 protein. The sample includes about 75,000 distinct CDR3 sequences, 7.3% of them seen just once. Material: CD8+ T cells sorted from PBMCs, obtained about 10 days after the first yellow fever vaccination. These receptors all come from a man younger than 35 who received the YFV17D yellow fever vaccine.

This clonotype was detected many times. This rearrangement joins TRBV7-8 to TRBJ2-5; TRBD1 or TRBD2 may be the D gene (5 bases each). Germline lookup yields CDR1 SGHVS and CDR2 FQNEAQ. V lost 4 bases to trimming and J lost 4 bases, with 19 bases between them. CDR3 length equals 16 residues. Written as DNA, the CDR3 is TGTGCCAGCAGCTCCGGGATCGGTCAGGGCGGAGAGACCCAGTACTTC. This sequence encodes CASSSGIGQGGETQYF.

This clonotype was detected many times. The chain has TRBV12-3 or TRBV12-4 and TRBJ1-2; D remains ambiguous. This CDR3 comprises 14 residues. Trimming stripped 4 bases from V and 1 base from J, with 10 bases between. The DNA for the CDR3 is TGTGCCAGCAGTTCGATGGACGGTAACTATGGCTACACCTTC. It is translated as CASSSMDGNYGYTF.

This clonotype was detected many times. The chain joins TRBV4-1 to TRBJ2-7, with TRBD1 identical over 10 bases. Germline CDR1 and CDR2: MGHRA and YSYEKL. Germline trimming cut 1 base from V and 1 base from J; bases unmatched to any gene: 1. The CDR3 length is 15 residues. The CDR3 region has the DNA TGCGCCAGCAGCCAAGGACAGGGGGCGTCCTACGAGCAGTACTTC. This codes for CASSQGQGASYEQYF.

A few counts support this clonotype. The V gene is TRBV7-9, the J gene TRBJ2-4; 10 bases map to TRBD1. The germline V gene encodes CDR1 SEHNR and CDR2 FQNEAQ (reference sequence). Trimming took 5 bases from V and 4 from J; bases not matched to a gene: 8. This CDR3 is 16 amino acids long. CDR3 nucleotide sequence: TGTGCCAGCAGCCAAGGACAGGGGGTGACAAAAAACATTCAGTACTTC. It encodes CASSQGQGVTKNIQYF.

Regarding this clonotype: This may come from a read error, since a much larger clone is one base off. V and J are TRBV5-5 and TRBJ2-3, with D unresolved. The CDR3 loop spans 13 amino acids. Germline V CDR1 and CDR2: SGHKS, YYEKEE (reference sequence). The V end was cut by 0 bases, the J end by 6 bases, with 8 bases between. The CDR3 DNA reads TGTGCCAGCAGCTTGGCCACGTTCGATACGCAGTATTTT. It translates to CASSLATFDTQYF.

The chain joins TRBV9 to TRBJ2-3, with 8 nucleotides matching TRBD2. The junction had 6 bases not matched to a gene; V was cut back by 0 bases and J by 3 bases. Germline assignment: CDR1 SGDLS and CDR2 YYNGEE. The CDR3 length is 16 residues. CDR3: CASSVGTGGRTDTQYF. Here the CDR3 DNA reads TGTGCCAGCAGCGTAGGTACGGGGGGGCGAACAGATACGCAGTATTTT.

In its sample, this clonotype was seen many times. V is TRBV2 and J is TRBJ2-1; D is unresolved. CDR3 length: 14 residues. V was trimmed by 6 bases and J by 8 bases, leaving 17 bases between them. Germline values: CDR1 SNHLY, CDR2 FYNNEI. This chain's CDR3 is CASSWTASKDEQFF. The CDR3, as DNA: TGTGCCAGCAGCTGGACGGCGAGCAAAGATGAGCAGTTCTTC.

This clonotype showed up many times. The V and J genes are TRBV20-1 and TRBJ2-7, with TRBD1 matching over 9 bases. J was trimmed by 4 bases and V by 1 base; bases with no gene match: 11. CDR3 length: 16 residues. Germline CDR1 is DFQATT and CDR2 is SNEGSKA (reference sequence). The CDR3 reads CSARGGTGFPTYEQYV. The CDR3 region has the DNA TGCAGTGCTAGAGGCGGGACAGGGTTCCCGACATACGAGCAGTACGTC.

At least ten counts were recorded for this clonotype. This sequence joins TRBV5-1 and TRBJ2-7; D gene unclear. V was cut by 0 bases and J by 3 bases, with 7 bases left in between. This CDR3 contains 13 residues. Germline V lookup: CDR1 SGHRS, CDR2 YFSETQ. In nucleotides, the CDR3 is TGCGCCAGCAGCTTGGAGCAGCACTACGAGCAGTACTTC. This sequence encodes CASSLEQHYEQYF. Based on the CDR3 plus reference TRBV5-1 and TRBJ2-7, the full variable domain is KAGVTQTPRYLIKTRGQQVTLSCSPISGHRSVSWYQQTPGQGLQFLFEYFSETQRNKGNFPGRFSGRQFSNSRSEMNVSTLELGDSALYLCASSLEQHYEQYFGPGTRLTVT.

The rearrangement links TRBV6-2 or TRBV6-3 to TRBJ2-5, with a possible D match to TRBD1 (5 bases). Trimming removed 5 bases at V and 5 bases at J, with 15 bases between. The CDR3 has 14 residues. Germline V gene lookup returns CDR1 MNHEY and CDR2 SVGEGT. In DNA form, the CDR3 reads TGTGCCAGCAGTCAGACACAGGAATACGAGACCCAGTACTTC. Protein sequence: CASSQTQEYETQYF.

The chain uses TRBV11-1 and TRBJ1-4; 10 nucleotides align to TRBD1. The CDR3 extends over 21 amino acids. V was pared by 5 bases and J by 0 bases, with 18 bases of the junction left unmatched. In germline, CDR1 is SGHAT, CDR2 FQDESV (reference sequence). The CDR3 sequence is CASSILLGQGLLAATNEKLFF. For the CDR3, the DNA is TGTGCCAGCAGCATACTTCTGGGACAGGGGCTTCTGGCAGCAACTAATGAAAAACTGTTTTTT.

The chain combines TRBV7-8 with TRBJ2-7, with TRBD1 matching 8 bases. This CDR3 region has 14 residues. CDR1 and CDR2 (germline): SGHVS, FQNEAQ. The J segment lost 1 base and the V segment lost 3 bases, leaving 2 bases of the junction unmatched. The CDR3 sequence is CASSFRDRSYEQYV. Written as DNA, the CDR3 is TGTGCCAGCAGCTTCAGGGACAGGTCCTACGAGCAGTACGTC.

The chain joins TRBV11-2 to TRBJ2-2; D is uncertain. The germline gives CDR1 SGHAT, CDR2 FQNNGV. This CDR3 region has 14 residues. V dropped 3 bases and J dropped 6 bases, with 11 bases sitting between them. CDR3 residues: CASSFFRSPGELFF. The CDR3 coding sequence is TGTGCCAGCAGCTTTTTCCGGAGCCCCGGGGAGCTGTTTTTT.

The CDR3: CASSQDFSRFSNQPQHF. For the CDR3, the DNA is TGTGCCAGCAGCCAAGATTTTAGCAGGTTTAGCAATCAGCCCCAGCATTTT. J is TRBJ1-5 and V is TRBV3-1; D uncertain. Trimming took 0 bases from V and 0 from J, leaving 12 bases between them. Germline-derived CDR1 and CDR2 are LGHDT and YNNKEL (reference sequence). The CDR3 loop spans 17 amino acids.

This clonotype came up a few times. The CDR3 DNA reads as TGTGCCAGCAGCTTCGACGGGACATTCGGTAGGGAGACCCAGTACTTC. Translated, it gives CASSFDGTFGRETQYF. The V gene is TRBV7-9, the J gene TRBJ2-5; maybe TRBD1 (6 bases). Germline V lookup: CDR1 SEHNR, CDR2 FQNEAQ (reference sequence). Trimming took off 3 bases at V and 5 bases at J, with 19 bases between the two ends. The CDR3 has 16 residues. Together with reference TRBV7-9 and TRBJ2-5, the CDR3 gives the full variable domain: DTGVSQNPRHKITKRGQNVTFRCDPISEHNRLYWYRQTLGQGPEFLTYFQNEAQLEKSRLLSDRFSAERPKGSFSTLEIQRTEQGDSAMYLCASSFDGTFGRETQYFGPGTRLLVL.

This clonotype appeared many times. The chain uses TRBV27 and TRBJ2-7; no clear D gene. This CDR3 contains 13 residues. The V end lost 0 bases, the J end lost 1 base, and 4 bases lay between the germline ends. The V gene's germline CDR1 is MNHEY and CDR2 SMNVEV (reference sequence). CDR3 nucleotides: TGTGCCAGCAGTTTATCCCCGTCCTACGAGCAGTACTTC. This gives the protein CASSLSPSYEQYF.

This clonotype was detected many times. CDR3 in amino acids: CASTGLDPNEQFF. Here the CDR3 DNA reads TGTGCCAGCACCGGACTAGACCCAAATGAGCAGTTCTTC. The chain has TRBV7-9 and TRBJ2-1; 7 positions match TRBD2. V lost 7 bases, J lost 7 bases, and 7 bases stayed unmatched. The germline V gene has CDR1 SEHNR and CDR2 FQNEAQ (reference sequence). The CDR3 is made up of 13 amino acids.

This clonotype was found many times. This chain links TRBV9 with TRBJ2-1; D unclear. Trimming removed 3 bases from V and 9 bases from J, with 10 bases in between. Germline V gives CDR1 SGDLS, CDR2 YYNGEE. The CDR3 has 12 amino acids. Here the CDR3 reads CASSGPSPEQFF. CDR3 DNA sequence: TGTGCCAGCAGCGGACCCTCTCCTGAGCAGTTCTTC.

This clonotype came up many times. V and J are TRBV5-4 and TRBJ2-5; D perhaps matches TRBD1 (6 bases). The CDR3 consists of 15 residues. Between the trimmed V and J ends, which lost 6 bases and 1 base, there was a span of 16 bases. Germline loops: CDR1 SGHNT, CDR2 YYREEE (reference sequence). CDR3 nucleotides: TGTGCCAGCAACCCCGGACAGTTAGTCCAAGAGACCCAGTACTTC. Protein: CASNPGQLVQETQYF.

This clonotype appeared many times. The V gene is TRBV7-9, the J gene TRBJ2-3, with 7 bases identical to TRBD1. The CDR3 length is 14 residues. V was pared by 5 bases and J by 2 bases, with 4 bases of the junction left unmatched. Germline-derived CDR1 and CDR2 are SEHNR and FQNEAQ (reference sequence). In nucleotides, the CDR3 is TGTGCCAGCAGCCCAGGGGGAGTCACAGATACGCAGTATTTT. It codes for CASSPGGVTDTQYF. Based on the CDR3 plus reference TRBV7-9 and TRBJ2-3, the full variable domain is DTGVSQNPRHKITKRGQNVTFRCDPISEHNRLYWYRQTLGQGPEFLTYFQNEAQLEKSRLLSDRFSAERPKGSFSTLEIQRTEQGDSAMYLCASSPGGVTDTQYFGPGTRLTVL.